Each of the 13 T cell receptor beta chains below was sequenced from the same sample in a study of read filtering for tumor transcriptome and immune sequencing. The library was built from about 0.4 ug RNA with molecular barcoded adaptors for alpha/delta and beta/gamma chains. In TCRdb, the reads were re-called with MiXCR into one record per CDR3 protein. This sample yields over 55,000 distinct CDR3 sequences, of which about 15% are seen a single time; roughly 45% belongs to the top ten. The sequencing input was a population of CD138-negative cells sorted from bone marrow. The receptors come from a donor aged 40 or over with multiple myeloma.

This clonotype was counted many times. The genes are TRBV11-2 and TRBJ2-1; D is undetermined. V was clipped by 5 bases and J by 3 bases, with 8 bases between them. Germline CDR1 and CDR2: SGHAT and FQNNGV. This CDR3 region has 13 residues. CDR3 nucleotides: TGTGCCAGCAGCCACGACTTCTACAATGAGCAGTTCTTC. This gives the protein CASSHDFYNEQFF.

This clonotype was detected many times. This CDR3 reads CASSVPGQIYEQYF. The CDR3 DNA follows: TGTGCCAGTAGCGTTCCGGGACAGATCTACGAGCAGTACTTC. The chain combines TRBV19 with TRBJ2-7, with 7 bases aligning to TRBD1. V was clipped by 6 bases and J by 3 bases; unmatched bases: 8. The CDR3 extends over 14 amino acids. The germline V gene encodes CDR1 LNHDA and CDR2 SQIVND (reference sequence).

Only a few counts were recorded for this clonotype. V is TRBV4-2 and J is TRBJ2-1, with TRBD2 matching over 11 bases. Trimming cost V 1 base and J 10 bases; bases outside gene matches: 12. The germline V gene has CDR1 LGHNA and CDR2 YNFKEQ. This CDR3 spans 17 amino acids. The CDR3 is CASSQGMTSGIRREQFF. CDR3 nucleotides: TGTGCCAGCAGCCAAGGGATGACTAGCGGGATACGTAGGGAGCAGTTCTTC.

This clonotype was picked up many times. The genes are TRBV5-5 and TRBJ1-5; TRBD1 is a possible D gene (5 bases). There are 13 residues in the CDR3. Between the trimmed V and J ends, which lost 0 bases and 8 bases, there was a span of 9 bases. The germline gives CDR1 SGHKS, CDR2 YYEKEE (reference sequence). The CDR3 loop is CASSLDLGEPQHF. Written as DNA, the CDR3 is TGTGCCAGCAGCTTGGATTTGGGGGAGCCCCAGCATTTT.

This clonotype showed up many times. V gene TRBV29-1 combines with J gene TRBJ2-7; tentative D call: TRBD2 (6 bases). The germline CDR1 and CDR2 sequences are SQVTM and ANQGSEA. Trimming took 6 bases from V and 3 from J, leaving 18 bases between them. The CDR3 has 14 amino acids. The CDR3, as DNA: TGCAGCGTCGAGGGTGCGGGGACTGACTACGAGCAGTACTTC. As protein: CSVEGAGTDYEQYF.

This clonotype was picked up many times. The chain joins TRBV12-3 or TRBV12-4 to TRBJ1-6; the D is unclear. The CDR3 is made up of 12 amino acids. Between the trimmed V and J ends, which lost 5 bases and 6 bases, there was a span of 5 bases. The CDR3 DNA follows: TGTGCCAGCAGTAACCCTAATTCACCCCTCCACTTT. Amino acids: CASSNPNSPLHF.

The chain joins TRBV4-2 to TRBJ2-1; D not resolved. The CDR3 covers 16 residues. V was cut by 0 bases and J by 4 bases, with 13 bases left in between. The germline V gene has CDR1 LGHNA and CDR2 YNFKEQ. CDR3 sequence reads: CASSQDFLVVYNEQFF. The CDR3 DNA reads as TGTGCCAGCAGCCAAGATTTCCTAGTAGTATACAATGAGCAGTTCTTC.

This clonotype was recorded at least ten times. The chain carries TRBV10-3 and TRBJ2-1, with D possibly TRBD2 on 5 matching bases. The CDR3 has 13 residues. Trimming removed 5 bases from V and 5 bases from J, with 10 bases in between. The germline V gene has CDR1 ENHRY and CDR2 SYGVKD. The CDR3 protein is CAISREPNNEQFF. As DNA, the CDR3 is TGTGCCATCAGTAGGGAGCCCAACAATGAGCAGTTCTTC.

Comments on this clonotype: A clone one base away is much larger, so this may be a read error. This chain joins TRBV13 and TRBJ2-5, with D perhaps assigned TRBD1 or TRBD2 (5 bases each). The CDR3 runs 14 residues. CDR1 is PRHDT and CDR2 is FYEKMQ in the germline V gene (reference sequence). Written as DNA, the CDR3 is TGTGCCTGCAGCCTCCGGGACCCACAAGAGACCCAGTACTTC. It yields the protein CACSLRDPQETQYF.

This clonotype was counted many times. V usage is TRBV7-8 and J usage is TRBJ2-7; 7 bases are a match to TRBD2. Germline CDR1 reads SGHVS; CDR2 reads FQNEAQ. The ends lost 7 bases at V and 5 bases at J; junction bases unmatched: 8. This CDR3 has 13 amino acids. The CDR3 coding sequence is TGTGCCAGCATCCCCAGCCTAGCGGACGAGCAGTACTTC. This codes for CASIPSLADEQYF.

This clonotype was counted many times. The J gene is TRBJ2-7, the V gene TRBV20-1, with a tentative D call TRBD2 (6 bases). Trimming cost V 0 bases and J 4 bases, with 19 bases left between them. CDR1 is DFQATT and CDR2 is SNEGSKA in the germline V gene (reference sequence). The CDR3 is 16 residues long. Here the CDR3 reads CSARDYDSASAYEQYF. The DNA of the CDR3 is TGCAGTGCTAGAGATTATGATTCGGCTAGCGCGTACGAGCAGTACTTC.

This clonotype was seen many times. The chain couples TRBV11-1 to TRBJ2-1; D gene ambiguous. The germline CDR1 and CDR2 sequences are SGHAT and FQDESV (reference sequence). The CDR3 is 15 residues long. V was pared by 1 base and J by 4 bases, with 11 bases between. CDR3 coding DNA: TGTGCCAGCAGCTTAGAGGATCGAGCATACAATGAGCAGTTCTTC. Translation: CASSLEDRAYNEQFF. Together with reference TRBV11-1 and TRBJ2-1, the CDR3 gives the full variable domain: EAEVAQSPRYKITEKSQAVAFWCDPISGHATLYWYRQILGQGPELLVQFQDESVVDDSQLPKDRFSAERLKGVDSTLKIQPAELGDSAMYLCASSLEDRAYNEQFFGPGTRLTVL.

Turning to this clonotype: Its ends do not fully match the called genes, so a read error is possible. CDR3 DNA: TGTGCCAGCAGCACACTAGCGGGAGTGTCCTATGAGCACTACTTC. This gives the protein CASSTLAGVSYEHYF. The chain has TRBV6-2 or TRBV6-3 and TRBJ2-7; 11 positions match TRBD2. The CDR3 is made up of 15 amino acids. Germline loops: CDR1 MNHEY, CDR2 SVGEGT.